These 17 T cell receptor beta chains share one sample of origin, sequenced in a study of T cell clones after liver transplantation. Libraries were prepared by immunoSEQ multiplex PCR; TCRdb keeps only in-frame clonotypes and omits some of them. This sample has 70,000 to 85,000 clones, with around 80% found just once. The material was CD4+ T cells from blood, obtained before liver transplant. The receptors stem from a human donor who received a liver transplant.

V is TRBV14 and J is TRBJ2-5; D is perhaps TRBD1 (8 bases). The CDR3 has 16 residues. V was shortened by 2 bases and J by 6 bases, with 19 bases between the two germline ends. The germline gives CDR1 SGHDN, CDR2 FVKESK. The CDR3 region has the DNA TGTGCCAGCAGCCAACTACAGGGGGGGGAGCTAAAGACCCAGTACTTC. This encodes CASSQLQGGELKTQYF.

The chain employs TRBV7-2 and TRBJ2-2; D is unresolved. CDR3 length: 13 amino acids. Germline CDR1 is SGHTA and CDR2 is FQGNSA. V was clipped by 5 bases and J by 6 bases, with 10 bases between them. This chain's CDR3 is CASSKDGPGELFF. CDR3 in DNA: TGTGCCAGCAGCAAGGACGGCCCCGGGGAGCTGTTTTTT.

This clone was counted only a few times. The V and J genes are TRBV28 and TRBJ2-7, with D perhaps matching TRBD1 (5 bases). In germline, CDR1 is MDHEN, CDR2 SYDVKM. This CDR3 has 16 residues. Trimming removed 4 bases from V and 2 bases from J, with 18 bases in between. The CDR3: CASSSWASQGPYEQYF. In DNA, the CDR3 is TGTGCCAGCAGTTCCTGGGCCTCCCAGGGCCCCTACGAGCAGTACTTC. The full variable domain, with the rest looked up from reference TRBV28 and TRBJ2-7, is DVKVTQSSRYLVKRTGEKVFLECVQDMDHENMFWYRQDPGLGLRLIYFSYDVKMKEKGDIPEGYSVSREKKERFSLILESASTNQTSMYLCASSSWASQGPYEQYFGPGTRLTVT.

J is TRBJ2-1 and V is TRBV27; D gene ambiguous. The CDR3 contains 13 residues. V lost 4 bases, J lost 12 bases, and 16 bases lay in between. Germline assignment: CDR1 MNHEY and CDR2 SMNVEV (reference sequence). The CDR3 region is CASSSDSGWGQFF. Here the CDR3 DNA reads TGTGCCAGCAGTTCCGATTCGGGTTGGGGGCAGTTCTTC.

This clone was recorded only once. The V gene is TRBV7-2, the J gene TRBJ1-3; 9 nucleotides align to TRBD1. CDR1 and CDR2 from the germline V gene are SGHTA and FQGNSA. Trimming cost V 1 base and J 4 bases; bases outside gene matches: 2. This CDR3 region has 15 residues. The CDR3 loop is CASSLDRGPGNTIYF. In nucleotides, the CDR3 is TGTGCCAGCAGCTTAGACAGGGGGCCCGGAAACACCATATATTTT.

This chain links TRBV5-1 with TRBJ1-2, with a weak D call TRBD1 (6 bases). The V and J ends lost 3 bases and 8 bases respectively, with 17 bases between them. In germline, CDR1 is SGHRS, CDR2 YFSETQ. The CDR3 contains 14 residues. The CDR3 bases are TGCGCCAGCAGCTCTGACAGGTCCGTGTGGGGCTACACCTTC. Translated, it gives CASSSDRSVWGYTF.

This chain connects TRBV7-9 to TRBJ2-3, with 8 bases matching TRBD1. Trimming removed 3 bases from V and 2 bases from J; junction bases left unmatched: 7. Per the germline V gene, CDR1 is SEHNR and CDR2 is FQNEAQ (reference sequence). This CDR3 is 16 amino acids long. The CDR3 nucleotides are TGTGCCAGCAGCTTCCCCCGGGACAGGTACACAGATACGCAGTATTTT. This sequence encodes CASSFPRDRYTDTQYF.

The chain is built from TRBV6-1 and TRBJ2-1, with 7 positions matching TRBD2. V shed 3 bases, J shed 3 bases, and the junction held 5 bases outside the gene matches. Germline-derived CDR1 and CDR2 are MNHNS and SASEGT. CDR3 length: 15 amino acids. The CDR3 sequence: CASSEAGARYNEQFF. CDR3 nucleotide sequence: TGTGCCAGCAGTGAGGCGGGAGCTCGCTACAATGAGCAGTTCTTC.

The chain has TRBV9 and TRBJ2-5; no reliable D call. The germline V and J ends were trimmed by 1 base and 3 bases, with 7 bases remaining between them. CDR3 size: 13 residues. CDR1 is SGDLS and CDR2 is YYNGEE in the germline V gene. This CDR3 is CASSVSPEETQYF. The CDR3 DNA is TGTGCCAGCAGCGTAAGCCCTGAAGAGACCCAGTACTTC.

The chain carries TRBV2 and TRBJ1-1; D unresolved. This CDR3 contains 13 residues. The V end was cut by 4 bases, the J end by 7 bases, with 13 bases between. The germline V gene has CDR1 SNHLY and CDR2 FYNNEI. The CDR3 spells CASSVIAVSEAFF. The CDR3 DNA follows: TGTGCCAGCAGTGTTATCGCAGTGAGTGAAGCTTTCTTT.

This clone came up once. This sequence joins TRBV7-6 and TRBJ1-2; 9 bases agree with TRBD1. Germline V lookup: CDR1 SGHVS, CDR2 FNYEAQ. With V trimmed by 6 bases and J by 5 bases, 10 bases remained unmatched. CDR3 length equals 15 residues. In DNA, the CDR3 is TGTGCCAGCAGTGAGGGACAGGGAGGATTATATGGCTACACCTTC. Translation: CASSEGQGGLYGYTF.

The chain combines TRBV5-1 with TRBJ1-1; no definite D call. Trimming took 1 base from V and 3 from J, leaving 13 bases between them. Germline V gives CDR1 SGHRS, CDR2 YFSETQ. This CDR3 has 15 residues. The CDR3 sequence: CASSLMGFGDTEAFF. The CDR3 DNA reads as TGCGCCAGCAGCTTGATGGGGTTCGGGGACACTGAAGCTTTCTTT.

The genes are TRBV6-5 and TRBJ2-3; D is perhaps TRBD2 (5 bases). The CDR3 loop spans 11 amino acids. Germline V lookup: CDR1 MNHEY, CDR2 SVGAGI. The germline V and J ends were trimmed by 4 bases and 11 bases, with 10 bases remaining between them. CDR3 sequence: CASSSGYKQYF. CDR3 DNA sequence: TGTGCCAGCAGTTCGGGATATAAGCAGTATTTT.

This clone was detected only a few times. The chain combines TRBV14 with TRBJ2-4; 9 positions agree with TRBD2. The CDR3 loop spans 18 amino acids. Trimming took 1 base from V and 1 from J; bases not matched to a gene: 8. Germline V gene data show CDR1 as SGHDN and CDR2 as FVKESK. This CDR3 is CASSQAFSGSGAKNIQYF. In nucleotides, the CDR3 is TGTGCCAGCAGCCAAGCTTTTAGCGGGAGTGGGGCCAAAAACATTCAGTACTTC. The full variable domain, with the rest looked up from reference TRBV14 and TRBJ2-4, is EAGVTQFPSHSVIEKGQTVTLRCDPISGHDNLYWYRRVMGKEIKFLLHFVKESKQDESGMPNNRFLAERTGGTYSTLKVQPAELEDSGVYFCASSQAFSGSGAKNIQYFGAGTRLSVL.

The chain has TRBV6-4 and TRBJ2-3; 9 nucleotides match TRBD2. V shed 5 bases and J 6 bases; nucleotides not matched to a gene: 9. Germline V gene lookup returns CDR1 MRHNA and CDR2 SNTAGT. This CDR3 contains 15 residues. CDR3 in amino acids: CASSSESSGIDTQYF. The CDR3 DNA reads TGTGCCAGCAGTTCGGAGTCTAGCGGGATCGATACGCAGTATTTT.

The J gene is TRBJ2-3, the V gene TRBV11-2; TRBD1 aligns across 8 bases. The CDR3 loop spans 15 amino acids. The germline V gene has CDR1 SGHAT and CDR2 FQNNGV. With V trimmed by 4 bases and J by 2 bases, 5 bases remained unmatched. CDR3 nucleotide sequence: TGTGCCAGCAGCTCTAACAGGGGGACCACAGATACGCAGTATTTT. Encoded protein: CASSSNRGTTDTQYF.

The V and J genes are TRBV19 and TRBJ2-2; D tentatively reads TRBD1 or TRBD2 (6 bases each). There are 16 residues in the CDR3. V was clipped by 2 bases and J by 6 bases, with 16 bases between them. Germline V gene data show CDR1 as LNHDA and CDR2 as SQIVND (reference sequence). The chain's CDR3 is CASSILGGAIPGELFF. Written as DNA, the CDR3 is TGTGCCAGTAGTATATTGGGGGGCGCGATCCCCGGGGAGCTGTTTTTT.